This TCR beta chain stems from a study of T cell repertoires in cytomegalovirus infection. A note on this clonotype: Its antigen is unknown.

This CDR3 has 16 residues. Trimming stripped 2 bases from V and 7 bases from J, with 17 bases between. Each CDR3 protein gets one entry after TCRdb re-called the reads with MiXCR. Of tens of thousands of distinct CDR3 sequences in the sample, approximately 22% were seen once. Sequencing was carried out using PBMCs, sequenced either directly or after in vitro stimulation (not recorded which). This chain connects TRBV12-3 or TRBV12-4 to TRBJ2-2; no reliable D call. The clonotype originates from a human donor in good health (CMV status not recorded). Some clones in this sample may be carry-over from other donors' samples. This CDR3 is CASSLRRPLLGGELFF. CDR3 bases: TGTGCCAGCAGTTTAAGGCGCCCTCTACTCGGCGGGGAGCTGTTTTTT.